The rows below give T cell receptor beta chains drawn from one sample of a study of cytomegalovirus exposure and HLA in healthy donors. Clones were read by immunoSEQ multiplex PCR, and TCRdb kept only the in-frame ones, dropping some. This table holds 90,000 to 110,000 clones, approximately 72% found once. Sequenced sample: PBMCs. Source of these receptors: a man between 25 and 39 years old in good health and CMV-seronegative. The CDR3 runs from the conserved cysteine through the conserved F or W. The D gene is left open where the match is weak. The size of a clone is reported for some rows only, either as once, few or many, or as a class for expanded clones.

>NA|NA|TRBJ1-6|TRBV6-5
CASAPSEAYNSPLHF
TGTGCCAGCGCCCCGTCAGAGGCCTATAATTCCCCCCTCCACTTT
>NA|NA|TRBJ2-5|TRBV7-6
CASSLGFAGQETQYF
TGTGCCAGCAGCTTAGGTTTTGCGGGGCAAGAGACCCAGTACTTC
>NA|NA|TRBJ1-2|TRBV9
CASSSRTVSGYTF
TGTGCCAGCAGCTCCAGGACAGTTTCTGGCTACACCTTC
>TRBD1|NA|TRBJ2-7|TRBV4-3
CASSQEGRGTYEQYF
TGCGCCAGCAGCCAAGAGGGCAGGGGGACGTACGAGCAGTACTTC
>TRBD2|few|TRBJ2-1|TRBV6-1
CASTRLAGDYNEQFF
TGTGCCAGCACCCGACTAGCGGGAGACTACAATGAGCAGTTCTTC
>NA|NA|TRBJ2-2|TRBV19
CATRLSGELFF
TGTGCCACCCGTTTGTCCGGGGAGCTGTTTTTT
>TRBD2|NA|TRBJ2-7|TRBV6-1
CASSAPFSGSSYEQYF
TGTGCCAGCAGTGCTCCCTTTAGCGGGAGCTCCTACGAGCAGTACTTC
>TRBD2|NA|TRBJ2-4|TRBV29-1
CSIRAGGGDIQYF
TGCAGCATCAGAGCGGGGGGCGGTGACATTCAGTACTTC
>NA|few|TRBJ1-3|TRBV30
CAWSLGFRGNTIYF
TGTGCCTGGAGCCTCGGGTTTAGGGGAAACACCATATATTTT
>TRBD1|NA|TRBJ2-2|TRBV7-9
CASSLPGQGTFKSIGELFF
TGTGCCAGCAGCTTACCGGGACAGGGGACTTTCAAATCAATCGGGGAGCTGTTTTTT
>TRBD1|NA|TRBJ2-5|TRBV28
CASSLSPGQGQETQYF
TGTGCCAGCAGTTTATCACCGGGACAGGGCCAAGAGACCCAGTACTTC
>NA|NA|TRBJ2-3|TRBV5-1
CASSAGLSGNTDTQYF
TGCGCCAGCAGCGCCGGGCTGAGCGGAAACACAGATACGCAGTATTTT
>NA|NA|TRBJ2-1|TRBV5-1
CASSLGVDNEQFF
TGCGCCAGCAGCTTGGGTGTCGACAATGAGCAGTTCTTC
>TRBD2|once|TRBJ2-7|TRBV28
CASKEHRAWGLAGGIGPYEQYF
TGTGCCAGCAAAGAACACCGGGCCTGGGGACTAGCGGGAGGTATAGGGCCCTACGAGCAGTACTTC